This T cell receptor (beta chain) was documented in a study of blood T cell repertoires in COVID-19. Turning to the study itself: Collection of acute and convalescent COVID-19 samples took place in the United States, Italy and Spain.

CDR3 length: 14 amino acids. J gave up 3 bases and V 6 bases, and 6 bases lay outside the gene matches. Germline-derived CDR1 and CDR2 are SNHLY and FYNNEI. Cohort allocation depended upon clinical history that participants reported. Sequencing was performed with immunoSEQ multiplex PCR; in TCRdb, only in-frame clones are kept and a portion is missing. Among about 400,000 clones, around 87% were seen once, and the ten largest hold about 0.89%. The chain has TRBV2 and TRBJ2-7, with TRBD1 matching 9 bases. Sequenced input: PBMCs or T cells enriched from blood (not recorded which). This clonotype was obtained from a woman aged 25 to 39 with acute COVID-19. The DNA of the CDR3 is TGTGCCAGCAGCATCCGGGACAGGGTCTACGAGCAGTACTTC. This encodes CASSIRDRVYEQYF.